One and the same sample provided the 11 T cell receptor beta chains below, sequenced in a study of T cells in Graves' hyperthyroidism and ophthalmopathy. TCR beta CDR3 regions were amplified from RNA transcripts. The HTBI primer set was used in a first-round RT-PCR of the TCR CDR3. TCRdb re-derived calls from the multiplex PCR reads in MiXCR, one entry per CDR3 protein. This table holds 750,000 to 950,000 distinct CDR3 sequences, around 39% found once. The sequencing input was blood. These receptors all stem from a man younger than 35 with Graves' hyperthyroidism.

The V gene is TRBV12-3 or TRBV12-4, the J gene TRBJ2-6, with D perhaps matching TRBD1 or TRBD2 (5 bases each). V lost 4 bases to trimming and J lost 4 bases, with 5 bases between them. This CDR3 has 13 residues. The CDR3 spells CASSWDGANVLTF. In nucleotides, the CDR3 is TGTGCCAGCAGTTGGGACGGGGCCAACGTCCTGACTTTC.

This clonotype was counted ten times or more. The chain couples TRBV12-3 or TRBV12-4 to TRBJ1-2, with 9 bases identical to TRBD1. V trimming: 6 bases; J trimming: 6 bases; junction bases outside the gene matches: 5. The CDR3 runs 13 residues. The CDR3 DNA reads as TGTGCCAGCAGCCCGGGACAGGGCGATGGCTACACCTTC. It codes for CASSPGQGDGYTF.

This clonotype was observed a few times. The chain employs TRBV10-3 and TRBJ2-2; weak D call: TRBD2 (5 bases). This CDR3 contains 17 residues. V was pared by 0 bases and J by 0 bases, with 11 bases between. Germline CDR1 ENHRY, CDR2 SYGVKD. CDR3 sequence: CAISESGPGTNTGELFF. CDR3 sequence (DNA): TGTGCCATCAGTGAGTCTGGACCCGGGACGAACACCGGGGAGCTGTTTTTT.

The CDR3 DNA reads TGTGCCAGCAGCTTAGGCGGACAGGAGTACTTC. The encoded protein is CASSLGGQEYF. The V and J genes are TRBV7-2 and TRBJ2-5, with 7 positions matching TRBD1. Germline CDR1 SGHTA, CDR2 FQGNSA. There are 11 residues in the CDR3. V was clipped by 1 base and J by 12 bases; unmatched bases: 2.

The chain couples TRBV5-1 to TRBJ1-4; D possibly corresponds to TRBD1 (5 bases). In germline, CDR1 is SGHRS, CDR2 YFSETQ. V lost 1 base to trimming and J lost 6 bases, with 10 bases between them. This CDR3 is 14 amino acids long. The CDR3 sequence is CASSLFVGDEKLFF. CDR3 sequence (DNA): TGCGCCAGCAGCTTGTTTGTAGGGGATGAAAAACTGTTTTTT. Full variable domain (missing parts from reference TRBV5-1 and TRBJ1-4): KAGVTQTPRYLIKTRGQQVTLSCSPISGHRSVSWYQQTPGQGLQFLFEYFSETQRNKGNFPGRFSGRQFSNSRSEMNVSTLELGDSALYLCASSLFVGDEKLFFGSGTQLSVL.

The gene calls are TRBV7-9 and TRBJ1-4; D unresolved. V was shortened by 7 bases and J by 3 bases, with 12 bases between the two germline ends. The CDR3 covers 14 residues. The germline V gene has CDR1 SEHNR and CDR2 FQNEAQ (reference sequence). The CDR3 protein is CASTQSEANEKLFF. The DNA for the CDR3 is TGTGCCAGCACCCAGTCAGAAGCTAATGAAAAACTGTTTTTT.

The V call is TRBV20-1, the J call TRBJ1-3; D unclear. The CDR3 has 15 residues. Trimming shortened V by 1 base and J by 2 bases, and 12 bases separated the two germline ends. Per germline, CDR1 DFQATT and CDR2 SNEGSKA (reference sequence). CDR3: CSARVRGSAGNTIYF. As DNA, the CDR3 is TGCAGTGCTAGAGTTCGCGGCAGTGCTGGAAACACCATATATTTT.

V gene TRBV10-3 combines with J gene TRBJ2-7; 11 nucleotides agree with TRBD1. The J segment lost 6 bases and the V segment lost 10 bases, leaving 11 bases of the junction unmatched. This CDR3 comprises 14 residues. Germline V gives CDR1 ENHRY, CDR2 SYGVKD. In nucleotides, the CDR3 is TGTGCCAGCAGCGATCCGGACAGGGGGCGCGAGCAGTACTTC. Translated, it gives CASSDPDRGREQYF.

The rearrangement uses TRBV2 and TRBJ2-5; TRBD1 agrees at 8 bases. Germline V gene data show CDR1 as SNHLY and CDR2 as FYNNEI. CDR3 length: 16 residues. Trimming at V came to 6 bases and at J to 4 bases, leaving 13 bases not matched to a gene. The CDR3 region is CASRVYRGAMSETQYF. The CDR3 DNA reads as TGTGCCAGCAGGGTTTACAGGGGGGCCATGTCAGAGACCCAGTACTTC.

The CDR3 DNA is TGTGCCAGCAGGAGACAGGGGGAAGAGACCCAGTACTTC. Protein product: CASRRQGEETQYF. The V and J genes are TRBV2 and TRBJ2-5, with 9 bases fitting TRBD1. J gave up 3 bases and V 6 bases, and 2 bases lay outside the gene matches. The CDR3 is made up of 13 amino acids. Per germline, CDR1 SNHLY and CDR2 FYNNEI.

The gene calls are TRBV6-5 and TRBJ1-5; D perhaps matches TRBD1 (6 bases). Per germline, CDR1 MNHEY and CDR2 SVGAGI. The CDR3 has 14 residues. The germline V and J ends were trimmed by 7 bases and 1 base, with 11 bases remaining between them. The CDR3 nucleotides are TGTGCCAGCATAAGTAGGGGGAGCAATCAGCCCCAGCATTTT. Protein: CASISRGSNQPQHF.